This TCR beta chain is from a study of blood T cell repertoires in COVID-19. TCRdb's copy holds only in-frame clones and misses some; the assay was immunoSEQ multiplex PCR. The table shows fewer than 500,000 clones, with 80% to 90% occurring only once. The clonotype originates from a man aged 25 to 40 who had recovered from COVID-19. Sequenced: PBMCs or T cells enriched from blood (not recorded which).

The CDR3 nucleotides read TGTGCCAGCAGCTTAGTCCCCGCCCTAGGAACAGATACGCAGTATTTT. It is translated as CASSLVPALGTDTQYF. The rearrangement links TRBV7-8 to TRBJ2-3; D gene unclear. The V and J ends lost 1 base and 3 bases respectively, with 14 bases between them. CDR3 length: 16 residues. Germline CDR1 is SGHVS and CDR2 is FQNEAQ.